This T cell receptor (beta chain) was obtained from a study of cytomegalovirus exposure and HLA in healthy donors. Study-wide results and limits: The CMV antigen specificity of a few CMV-associated chains was confirmed through in vitro analysis. Among TCR sequences, most were rare, though some public TCRs appeared in many donors. The study recorded some 160 TCR beta chains that were cytomegalovirus-associated. Subsequent analysis found a tendency for first-cohort TCR clusters to co-occur within the approximately 130 validation repertoires.

V was shortened by 4 bases and J by 15 bases, with 19 bases between the two germline ends. The CDR3 extends over 13 amino acids. Germline CDR1 is MGHRA and CDR2 is YSYEKL. In regard to this clone: The antigen is undetermined.

TCRdb's table, derived via immunoSEQ multiplex PCR, lists solely in-frame clones and lacks some. The sample lists approximately 260,000 clones; 86% were seen once. The TCR originated in a woman younger than 35 in good health and CMV-seronegative. The sample comprised PBMCs. The J gene is TRBJ2-1, the V gene TRBV4-1, with D unresolved. CDR3 sequence reads: CASSPPRALSPFF. The CDR3 DNA follows: TGCGCCAGCAGCCCACCGAGAGCCTTGAGTCCGTTCTTC.